Each of the 17 T cell receptor beta chains below was sequenced from the same sample in a study of identical twins (dated by TCRdb to about 2016). The library was produced with 5' RACE. Sequencing took place on an Illumina HiSeq 2000. The public reads were reanalyzed by TCRdb: fastp trimming at Q25, MiXCR alignment, in-frame beta chains only. Duplicate CDR3 protein sequences are folded into a single record with the most common DNA and genes. This sample holds hundreds of thousands of distinct CDR3 sequences; over 8.5% were observed only once. Around 0.98% of the sample comes from the top ten. The same sample was also used in a study of yellow fever vaccine responses in identical twins.

The sample comprised PBMCs. All receptors come from a woman in her late teens or twenties in good health.

This clonotype was counted only a few times. V is TRBV11-2 and J is TRBJ1-1; 10 bases line up with TRBD1. This CDR3 is built from 15 residues. The ends lost 5 bases at V and 4 bases at J; junction bases unmatched: 7. Per germline, CDR1 SGHAT and CDR2 FQNNGV. For the CDR3, the DNA is TGTGCCAGCAGCATAAGACAGGGGGCCAGCACTGAAGCTTTCTTT. This codes for CASSIRQGASTEAFF.

This clonotype was detected ten times or more. The V gene is TRBV20-1, the J gene TRBJ2-5; 9 bases are shared with TRBD2. This CDR3 has 17 amino acids. The V and J ends lost 2 bases and 1 base, in that order; junction bases with no gene match: 11. Germline-derived CDR1 and CDR2 are DFQATT and SNEGSKA (reference sequence). The CDR3 DNA reads as TGCAGTGCTAGATCGGTAGCGGGAGAGCCAATCCAAGAGACCCAGTACTTC. It translates to CSARSVAGEPIQETQYF.

The chain uses TRBV19 and TRBJ2-7; D may be TRBD1 (6 bases). Trimming shortened V by 10 bases and J by 2 bases, and 15 bases separated the two germline ends. The germline CDR1 and CDR2 sequences are LNHDA and SQIVND (reference sequence). This CDR3 has 13 amino acids. The CDR3: CATRQGSTYEQYF. In DNA form, the CDR3 reads TGTGCCACCAGGCAGGGGTCAACCTACGAGCAGTACTTC. Combining the CDR3 with reference TRBV19 and TRBJ2-7 gives the whole variable domain DGGITQSPKYLFRKEGQNVTLSCEQNLNHDAMYWYRQDPGQGLRLIYYSQIVNDFQKGDIAEGYSVSREKKESFPLTVTSAQKNPTAFYLCATRQGSTYEQYFGPGTRLTVT.

This clonotype was observed at least ten times. This chain uses TRBV12-3 or TRBV12-4 with TRBJ2-1; TRBD1 agrees at 9 bases. CDR3 size: 15 residues. V was clipped by 5 bases and J by 3 bases; unmatched bases: 5. The CDR3 loop reads CASSPPGQGYNEQFF. The DNA for the CDR3 is TGTGCCAGCAGTCCACCGGGACAGGGCTACAATGAGCAGTTCTTC.

This clonotype occurred many times. CDR3 amino acids: CSAQSGSYNEQFF. CDR3 bases: TGCAGTGCCCAAAGCGGGTCCTACAATGAGCAGTTCTTC. The chain recombines TRBV20-1 with TRBJ2-1; D perhaps matches TRBD2 (6 bases). The ends were cut back, 6 bases at V and 1 base at J, with 10 bases in the middle. CDR3 length: 13 residues. Germline assignment: CDR1 DFQATT and CDR2 SNEGSKA (reference sequence).

The gene calls are TRBV29-1 and TRBJ1-2; D uncertain. CDR3 length: 13 amino acids. V lost 0 bases and J 8 bases, leaving 13 bases between the germline ends. Looked up from germline, CDR1 is SQVTM and CDR2 is ANQGSEA. This CDR3 is CSVEDPWAEGYTF. Here the CDR3 DNA reads TGCAGCGTTGAAGATCCGTGGGCAGAAGGCTACACCTTC. The entire variable domain, with the rest obtained from reference TRBV29-1 and TRBJ1-2, is as follows: SAVISQKPSRDICQRGTSLTIQCQVDSQVTMMFWYRQQPGQSLTLIATANQGSEATYESGFVIDKFPISRPNLTFSTLTVSNMSPEDSSIYLCSVEDPWAEGYTFGSGTRLTVV.

The table lists this clonotype with a few counts. The chain recombines TRBV27 with TRBJ2-7; D uncertain. Germline CDR1 is MNHEY and CDR2 is SMNVEV (reference sequence). The V gene lost 7 bases and the J gene lost 3 bases, with 13 bases spanning the gap. This CDR3 comprises 13 residues. CDR3 bases: TGTGCCAGCACCCCTTCAGGTCACTACGAGCAGTACTTC. Residues: CASTPSGHYEQYF.

Many counts were recorded for this clonotype. The chain couples TRBV12-3 or TRBV12-4 to TRBJ2-3; TRBD2 is a possible D gene (6 bases). Trimming shortened V by 2 bases and J by 5 bases, and 11 bases separated the two germline ends. The CDR3 length is 14 residues. This CDR3 is CASSLIGGKDTQYF. In DNA form, the CDR3 reads TGTGCCAGCAGTTTAATTGGGGGGAAAGATACGCAGTATTTT.

The chain carries TRBV27 and TRBJ2-7, with D unclear. This CDR3 spans 12 amino acids. Trimming left V 3 bases short and J 4 bases short, with 7 bases between. CDR1 and CDR2 from the germline V gene are MNHEY and SMNVEV (reference sequence). The CDR3 nucleotides read TGTGCCAGCAGTTTTAACCGGTACGAGCAGTACTTC. This codes for CASSFNRYEQYF.

This clonotype was counted a few times. V gene TRBV20-1 combines with J gene TRBJ2-5, with 14 bases fitting TRBD2. The V and J ends lost 3 bases and 0 bases, in that order; junction bases with no gene match: 12. This CDR3 region has 19 residues. CDR1 and CDR2 (germline): DFQATT, SNEGSKA (reference sequence). CDR3 DNA sequence: TGCAGTGCTAGTGAGTGGTCGGGACTAGCGGGGGTCTACCAAGAGACCCAGTACTTC. Its protein product is CSASEWSGLAGVYQETQYF.

This clonotype was recorded a few times. The chain couples TRBV6-2 or TRBV6-3 to TRBJ2-7; TRBD1 or TRBD2 may be the D gene (5 bases each). The length of the CDR3 is 15 residues. The germline gives CDR1 MNHEY, CDR2 SVGEGT. V lost 0 bases to trimming and J lost 3 bases, with 12 bases between them. The DNA of the CDR3 is TGTGCCAGCAGTTACTCGTTGGGGGATTACTACGAGCAGTACTTC. Residues: CASSYSLGDYYEQYF.

The sample holds many counts of this clonotype. The V and J genes are TRBV4-3 and TRBJ2-7, with D possibly TRBD2 on 6 matching bases. V was pared by 8 bases and J by 3 bases, with 17 bases between. CDR1 and CDR2 (germline): LGHNA, YSLEER. The length of the CDR3 is 14 residues. The CDR3 protein is CASSLRLANYEQYF. For the CDR3, the DNA is TGCGCCAGCTCACTGCGCCTAGCGAACTACGAGCAGTACTTC.

The chain combines TRBV11-2 with TRBJ1-6; D uncertain. V was shortened by 5 bases and J by 7 bases, with 9 bases between the two germline ends. Germline V gene sequence: CDR1 SGHAT, CDR2 FQNNGV. The CDR3 runs 13 residues. CDR3 coding DNA: TGTGCCAGCAGCCTGCGGCCGAATTCACCCCTCCACTTT. The encoded protein is CASSLRPNSPLHF.

The V gene is TRBV27, the J gene TRBJ1-2, with D uncertain. CDR1 and CDR2 (germline): MNHEY, SMNVEV (reference sequence). Trimming took off 3 bases at V and 1 base at J, with 6 bases between the two ends. The CDR3 runs 13 residues. CDR3 DNA sequence: TGTGCCAGCAGTTTTGGGATTAACTATGGCTACACCTTC. This sequence encodes CASSFGINYGYTF.

The table lists this clonotype with many counts. The chain links TRBV3-1 to TRBJ2-1; no clear D gene. Germline V gene lookup returns CDR1 LGHDT and CDR2 YNNKEL (reference sequence). Deletions cut 1 base from V and 0 bases from J, with 7 bases between. The CDR3 runs 15 residues. Here the CDR3 DNA reads TGTGCCAGCAGCCAAGGGGTAAGCTCCTACAATGAGCAGTTCTTC. It codes for CASSQGVSSYNEQFF.

This clonotype was counted only a few times. V is TRBV28 and J is TRBJ1-2; tentative D call: TRBD1 (6 bases). V was clipped by 5 bases and J by 5 bases, with 21 bases between them. This CDR3 comprises 16 residues. The germline CDR1 and CDR2 sequences are MDHEN and SYDVKM. CDR3 in DNA: TGTGCCAGCAGTCCCTTTACCCTGGGACAATTATATGGCTACACCTTC. Amino acid sequence: CASSPFTLGQLYGYTF.

The V gene is TRBV27, the J gene TRBJ2-3; TRBD2 agrees at 13 bases. The CDR3 is 17 amino acids. CDR1 is MNHEY, CDR2 SMNVEV, per germline (reference sequence). V was pared by 5 bases and J by 4 bases, with 9 bases of the junction left unmatched. The CDR3 sequence is CASSQRTSGGKADTQYF. CDR3 nucleotides: TGTGCCAGCAGTCAACGGACTAGCGGGGGAAAGGCAGATACGCAGTATTTT.